This entry lists 14 T cell receptor beta chains sequenced from one sample in a study of control samples from healthy donors and cancer patients. Profiling relied on immunoSEQ multiplex PCR, and the TCRdb table lists in-frame clones only, not all of them. Here the sample spans tens of thousands of clones, 90% being singletons. The sequenced material came from PBMCs. The receptors were sampled from a man in his 60s with colorectal cancer.

V and J are TRBV2 and TRBJ1-6; D might be TRBD1 (6 bases). V shed 1 base and J shed 14 bases, with 12 bases lying between them. The CDR3 extends over 13 amino acids. The germline gives CDR1 SNHLY, CDR2 FYNNEI. This chain's CDR3 is CASSEEQGATLHF. Written as DNA, the CDR3 is TGTGCCAGCAGTGAAGAACAGGGTGCTACCCTCCACTTT.

The CDR3 protein is CASGSPPSPLHF. The CDR3 bases are TGTGCCAGCGGGAGCCCGCCGTCACCCCTCCACTTT. The V and J genes are TRBV6-5 and TRBJ1-6; D remains unclear. Germline loops: CDR1 MNHEY, CDR2 SVGAGI. The V gene lost 8 bases and the J gene lost 10 bases, with 12 bases spanning the gap. This CDR3 comprises 12 residues.

This chain connects TRBV12-5 to TRBJ2-4; D possibly uses TRBD1 or TRBD2 (5 bases each). Germline values: CDR1 LGHNT, CDR2 FRNRAP. The CDR3 covers 13 residues. V was cut by 6 bases and J by 6 bases, with 12 bases left in between. CDR3 DNA sequence: TGTGCTAGTGGCGCCCCAGGGAGAAACATTCAGTACTTC. It translates to CASGAPGRNIQYF.

V usage is TRBV7-2 and J usage is TRBJ1-6; D is unclear. Trimming took 1 base from V and 2 from J, leaving 12 bases between them. Germline V lookup: CDR1 SGHTA, CDR2 FQGNSA. The CDR3 runs 17 residues. CDR3 amino acids: CASSLVVGSPYNSPLHF. In DNA form, the CDR3 reads TGTGCCAGCAGCTTAGTTGTAGGGTCCCCCTATAATTCACCCCTCCACTTT. The full variable domain, its missing parts supplied by reference TRBV7-2 and TRBJ1-6, is GAGVSQSPSNKVTEKGKDVELRCDPISGHTALYWYRQSLGQGLEFLIYFQGNSAPDKSGLPSDRFSAERTGGSVSTLTIQRTQQEDSAVYLCASSLVVGSPYNSPLHFGNGTRLTVT.

This chain uses TRBV7-9 with TRBJ2-1; 12 bases are a match to TRBD2. The J segment lost 2 bases and the V segment lost 5 bases, leaving 7 bases of the junction unmatched. CDR1 SEHNR and CDR2 FQNEAQ come from the germline V gene (reference sequence). The CDR3 totals 17 residues. The CDR3 DNA reads TGTGCCAGCAGCACCGCGGGACTAGCGGGCCCCTACAATGAGCAGTTCTTC. Encoded protein: CASSTAGLAGPYNEQFF.

The rearrangement uses TRBV7-3 and TRBJ2-2; a weak D match, TRBD1 (5 bases). V lost 6 bases and J lost 6, with 20 bases in between. CDR3 length: 16 residues. Germline-derived CDR1 and CDR2 are SGHTA and FQGTGA. CDR3 sequence: CASSTLAGPVPGELFF. Here the CDR3 DNA reads TGTGCCAGCAGTACATTGGCAGGGCCAGTTCCCGGGGAGCTGTTTTTT.

The genes are TRBV7-9 and TRBJ2-2; 8 bases match TRBD2. J gave up 5 bases and V 5 bases, and 13 bases lay outside the gene matches. Germline assignment: CDR1 SEHNR and CDR2 FQNEAQ (reference sequence). CDR3 length: 17 residues. The CDR3 sequence is CASSQAGRGGRTGELFF. In DNA, the CDR3 is TGTGCCAGCAGCCAAGCGGGACGGGGGGGCCGGACCGGGGAGCTGTTTTTT.

V and J are TRBV3-1 (or the pseudogene TRBV3-2) and TRBJ1-3; a possible D gene is TRBD1 (6 bases). The CDR3 consists of 15 residues. Germline CDR1 LGHDT, CDR2 YNNKEL (reference sequence). Trimming cost V 4 bases and J 4 bases, with 14 bases left between them. DNA of the CDR3: TGTGCCAGCAGCCGGACAGCGGCTCTGGGAAACACCATATATTTT. It codes for CASSRTAALGNTIYF.

This chain connects TRBV28 to TRBJ1-5; no firm D call. The CDR3 loop spans 16 amino acids. V lost 5 bases and J 3 bases, leaving 17 bases between the germline ends. CDR1 MDHEN and CDR2 SYDVKM come from the germline V gene. This chain's CDR3 is CASSTPWTGNNQPQHF. CDR3 DNA: TGTGCCAGCAGTACCCCTTGGACGGGCAACAATCAGCCCCAGCATTTT.

The chain joins TRBV7-2 to TRBJ1-3; 7 positions agree with TRBD1. V was pared by 4 bases and J by 1 base, with 7 bases of the junction left unmatched. Germline CDR1 reads SGHTA; CDR2 reads FQGNSA. The CDR3 loop spans 16 amino acids. The CDR3: CASSSQGSGSGNTIYF. The DNA for the CDR3 is TGTGCCAGCAGCTCACAGGGGAGTGGTTCTGGAAACACCATATATTTT.

The chain combines TRBV20-1 with TRBJ2-7; TRBD2 might be the D (7 bases). The CDR3 runs 15 residues. V was trimmed by 3 bases and J by 6 bases, leaving 21 bases between them. Germline V gene data show CDR1 as DFQATT and CDR2 as SNEGSKA (reference sequence). In nucleotides, the CDR3 is TGCAGTGCTAGTACTGTCAGGGGAGGGGTAACCGAGCAGTACTTC. Translating it yields CSASTVRGGVTEQYF.

The chain uses TRBV7-6 and TRBJ2-2; 9 bases line up with TRBD1. The trim removed 5 bases at V and 2 bases at J, leaving 3 bases unmatched. The CDR3 extends over 15 amino acids. Looked up from germline, CDR1 is SGHVS and CDR2 is FNYEAQ. DNA for the CDR3: TGTGCCAGCAGCGGGGGACAGGGAAACACCGGGGAGCTGTTTTTT. Translation gives CASSGGQGNTGELFF.

The rearrangement links TRBV5-1 to TRBJ2-3; weak D call: TRBD2 (7 bases). The CDR3 sequence is 15 residues long. Germline loops: CDR1 SGHRS, CDR2 YFSETQ. The V and J ends lost 3 bases and 4 bases respectively, with 15 bases between them. Written as DNA, the CDR3 is TGCGCCAGCAGCTCCTGGGGCGGGGGCGCAGATACGCAGTATTTT. As protein: CASSSWGGGADTQYF. Based on the CDR3 plus reference TRBV5-1 and TRBJ2-3, the full variable domain is KAGVTQTPRYLIKTRGQQVTLSCSPISGHRSVSWYQQTPGQGLQFLFEYFSETQRNKGNFPGRFSGRQFSNSRSEMNVSTLELGDSALYLCASSSWGGGADTQYFGPGTRLTVL.

DNA for the CDR3: TGTGCCAGTAGTATAGCTCAGCGGAGCACAGATACGCAGTATTTT. As protein: CASSIAQRSTDTQYF. The gene calls are TRBV19 and TRBJ2-3; possible D gene TRBD2, 5 bases. V lost 1 base, J lost 0 bases, and 8 bases lay in between. This CDR3 comprises 15 residues. The germline gives CDR1 LNHDA, CDR2 SQIVND (reference sequence).